These 12 T cell receptor beta chains were sequenced from one sample in a study of sequential checkpoint blockade in melanoma. The repertoire was sequenced with immunoSEQ multiplex PCR; TCRdb's copy has only in-frame clones and lacks some. The sample includes 13,000 or so clones, 55% to 75% of them seen just once. Treatment specified: randomized to nivolumab then ipilimumab (arm A) or the reverse (arm B). Sequencing used CD8+ T cells sorted from blood (inferred from file names), obtained from a patient given nivolumab and ipilimumab in sequence. The receptor source for this set is a human donor with melanoma.

In its sample, this clone was seen a few times. The rearrangement uses TRBV4-2 and TRBJ2-5; 10 bases match TRBD2. The J call may be mistaken, given a closer DNA end match to TRBJ2-7. Germline CDR1 LGHNA, CDR2 YNFKEQ. The CDR3 is 18 residues long. CDR3 DNA: TGTGCCAGCAGCTTGAGGCTACGAGCGGGGGGGTCCCCCTACGAGCAGTACTTC. Amino acids: CASSLRLRAGGSPYEQYF.

This chain uses TRBV25-1 with TRBJ2-7; 16 nucleotides match TRBD2. V gave up 9 bases and J gave up 6 bases; unmatched junction bases: 8. Germline V gene sequence: CDR1 MGHDK, CDR2 SYGVNS. The CDR3 runs 15 residues. In nucleotides, the CDR3 is TGTGCCAGTCTGGGGACTAGCGGGAGGGCCCTCGAGCAGTACTTC. Its translation is CASLGTSGRALEQYF.

The chain links TRBV19 to TRBJ1-6, with 7 bases identical to TRBD1. The CDR3 has 13 residues. V dropped 11 bases and J dropped 7; count of bases not matched to a gene: 8. Germline assignment: CDR1 LNHDA and CDR2 SQIVND (reference sequence). The CDR3 region has the DNA TGTGCCGGAGGGGGCCCCTCAAATTCACCCCTCCACTTT. Its protein product is CAGGGPSNSPLHF.

The CDR3 is CASSLNEAYEQYF. The DNA of the CDR3 is TGTGCCAGCAGCTTAAACGAGGCATACGAGCAGTACTTC. V is TRBV7-8 and J is TRBJ2-7; D remains unclear. The ends were cut back, 2 bases at V and 4 bases at J, with 9 bases in the middle. CDR1 is SGHVS, CDR2 FQNEAQ, per germline. The CDR3 covers 13 residues.

The J gene is TRBJ1-6, the V gene TRBV2; 10 bases fit TRBD1. This CDR3 has 17 amino acids. V shed 1 base and J 7 bases; nucleotides not matched to a gene: 7. Germline CDR1 is SNHLY and CDR2 is FYNNEI. The CDR3 protein is CASSEEGTGVANSPLHF. For the CDR3, the DNA is TGTGCCAGCAGTGAAGAAGGGACAGGGGTGGCCAATTCACCCCTCCACTTT.

Comments on this clone: In the same sample, other DNA sequences code for this CDR3. The chain links TRBV7-9 to TRBJ1-1, with 8 bases lining up with TRBD1. Trimming cost V 5 bases and J 1 base; bases outside gene matches: 3. CDR3 length equals 14 residues. Germline values: CDR1 SEHNR, CDR2 FQNEAQ (reference sequence). In DNA form, the CDR3 reads TGTGCCAGCAGCCTAGGACAGGGGAACACTGAAGCTTTCTTT. It yields the protein CASSLGQGNTEAFF.

Only one count was recorded for this clone. The CDR3 region is CASSSPGQGDEQYF. CDR3 coding DNA: TGTGCCAGCAGCTCTCCGGGACAGGGCGACGAGCAGTACTTC. The chain links TRBV11-3 to TRBJ2-5, with TRBD1 matching over 9 bases. The DNA matches TRBJ2-7 better at its end, which makes the J call doubtful. The length of the CDR3 is 14 residues. The germline V gene has CDR1 SGHNT and CDR2 YENEEA.

The chain uses TRBV29-1 and TRBJ1-1, with a weak D call TRBD1 (5 bases). CDR3 length: 15 residues. Between the trimmed V and J ends, which lost 0 bases and 0 bases, there was a span of 11 bases. Germline V gives CDR1 SQVTM, CDR2 ANQGSEA. The CDR3 bases are TGCAGCGTTGAAGATCGGGCAGGGCTGAACACTGAAGCTTTCTTT. Its translation is CSVEDRAGLNTEAFF.

This chain uses TRBV27 with TRBJ2-3; 10 bases are shared with TRBD2. Germline CDR1 and CDR2: MNHEY and SMNVEV (reference sequence). CDR3 length equals 16 residues. The V and J ends lost 4 bases and 4 bases, in that order; junction bases with no gene match: 8. In nucleotides, the CDR3 is TGTGCCAGCAGTTCGGGACTAGCGATGCTACCAGATACGCAGTATTTT. Protein product: CASSSGLAMLPDTQYF.

This chain uses TRBV7-6 with TRBJ2-3; the D gene is possibly TRBD1 (6 bases). V was pared by 5 bases and J by 5 bases, with 17 bases between. This CDR3 is 15 amino acids long. From germline, CDR1 is SGHVS and CDR2 FNYEAQ. CDR3 nucleotides: TGTGCCAGCAGCCTGATCTTGGGGGCGGGAGATACGCAGTATTTT. As protein: CASSLILGAGDTQYF.

J is TRBJ1-2 and V is TRBV11-2; D unclear. V was cut by 3 bases and J by 3 bases, with 11 bases left in between. Per the germline V gene, CDR1 is SGHAT and CDR2 is FQNNGV. The CDR3 is made up of 14 amino acids. The DNA of the CDR3 is TGTGCCAGCAGCTTTTCAACAGTTGACTATGGCTACACCTTC. This gives the protein CASSFSTVDYGYTF.

The chain recombines TRBV5-4 with TRBJ1-6, with D unresolved. The V and J ends lost 10 bases and 4 bases respectively, with 15 bases between them. In germline, CDR1 is SGHNT, CDR2 YYREEE (reference sequence). This CDR3 has 14 residues. CDR3 loop: CAARAPDYNSPLHF. CDR3 coding DNA: TGTGCCGCGAGGGCCCCCGATTATAATTCACCCCTCCACTTT.